Listed here is a single T cell receptor beta chain. Its antigen is undetermined. This record belongs to a study of long-term antiretroviral therapy in people with HIV. Study-wide findings and caveats: Controls exceeded HIV repertoires in CDR3 length range. Once patients were on ART, diversity went higher but still fell short of transplant donor controls.

Among participants with HIV, every one received treatment in the United States. Survey level was the resolution at which the v3.0 immunoSEQ assay ran. Here immunoSEQ multiplex PCR was the method, and the copy in TCRdb shows in-frame clones only, minus some. The sample records tens of thousands of clones, around three quarters being singletons. The input for sequencing was unsorted PBMCs, taken 1.1 years before starting antiretroviral therapy. The source is a woman aged 40 to 49 with HIV.

The CDR3, as DNA: TGTGCCAGCAGTATTTACGGAATGAACACTGAAGCTTTCTTT. This codes for CASSIYGMNTEAFF. The genes are TRBV2 and TRBJ1-1; no definite D call. Trimming took off 5 bases at V and 0 bases at J, with 10 bases between the two ends. From germline, CDR1 is SNHLY and CDR2 FYNNEI. There are 14 residues in the CDR3.